The T cell receptor beta chain under discussion was sequenced for a study of tumor-infiltrating lymphocytes in primary liver carcinoma. For the study at large: The number of productive TCRbeta reads per sample ranged from roughly 3.65 to 7.13 million and was similar across tissue types. Findings of the study overall: Whereas tumor region pairs overlapped more, tumor-adjacent and tumor-blood pairs overlapped less.

Investigators took RNA and DNA out together from 20-30 mg of unsorted bulk tissue. The patients had histopathologically diagnosed primary liver carcinoma, and their disease was treated by surgical resection. Chronic HBV infection, which was untreated, was present in the patients. On this clonotype itself: Its specificity is unknown. A read error may account for a junction end that differs from germline.

The CDR3 length is 16 residues. Germline CDR1 and CDR2: MGHRA and YSYEKL. cDNA specific to TCR beta was made from around 530 ng of total RNA, with a constant-region primer employed for priming. Employing slightly modified ARM-PCR, three nested multiplex PCR rounds were run, and these gave rise to the TCR beta libraries. PCR rounds one and two used TRBV1-TRBV30 forward primers with a C-beta reverse primer for 10 cycles each. Via MiXCR, TCRdb re-called the multiplex PCR reads, giving one row per CDR3 protein. The sample carries 45,000 to 65,000 distinct CDR3 sequences, approximately 80% recorded once. The receptor comes from a middle-aged man with primary liver carcinoma and hepatitis B virus infection. The chain recombines TRBV4-1 with TRBJ1-2, with 7 bases that match TRBD1. Material: liver tumor tissue from sampling region 5. Documented subset: tumor region T5, tumor centre. In DNA form, the CDR3 reads TGCACCAGCTCGCAATCCAGGACAGGCGATTTCTATGGCTACACCTTC. Translated, it gives CTSSQSRTGDFYGYTF.